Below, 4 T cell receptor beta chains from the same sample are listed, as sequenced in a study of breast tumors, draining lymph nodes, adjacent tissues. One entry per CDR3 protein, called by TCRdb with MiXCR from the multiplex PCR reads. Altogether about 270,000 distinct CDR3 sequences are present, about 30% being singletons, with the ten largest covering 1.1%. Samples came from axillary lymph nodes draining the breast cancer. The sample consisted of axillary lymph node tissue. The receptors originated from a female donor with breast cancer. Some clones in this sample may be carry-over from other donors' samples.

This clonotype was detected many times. The CDR3 sequence: CASSPRQGNQPQHF. The CDR3 DNA reads as TGTGCCAGCAGTCCTCGACAGGGGAATCAGCCCCAGCATTTT. The chain couples TRBV12-3 or TRBV12-4 to TRBJ1-5; TRBD1 matches at 8 bases. The V segment lost 5 bases and the J segment 4 bases; nucleotides outside the gene matches: 4. There are 14 residues in the CDR3.

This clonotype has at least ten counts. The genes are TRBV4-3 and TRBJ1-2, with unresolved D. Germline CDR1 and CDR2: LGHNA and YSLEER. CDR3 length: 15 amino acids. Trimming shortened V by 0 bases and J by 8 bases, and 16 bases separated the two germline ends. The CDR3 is CASSQDLFGVGGYTF. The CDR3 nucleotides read TGCGCCAGCAGCCAAGATCTATTCGGGGTGGGCGGCTACACCTTC.

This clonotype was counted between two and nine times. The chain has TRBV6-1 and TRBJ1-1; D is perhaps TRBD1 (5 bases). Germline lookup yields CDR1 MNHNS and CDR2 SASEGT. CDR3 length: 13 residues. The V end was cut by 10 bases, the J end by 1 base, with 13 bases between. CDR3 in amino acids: CATPTVQNTEAFF. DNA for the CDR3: TGTGCCACCCCGACAGTGCAGAACACTGAAGCTTTCTTT.

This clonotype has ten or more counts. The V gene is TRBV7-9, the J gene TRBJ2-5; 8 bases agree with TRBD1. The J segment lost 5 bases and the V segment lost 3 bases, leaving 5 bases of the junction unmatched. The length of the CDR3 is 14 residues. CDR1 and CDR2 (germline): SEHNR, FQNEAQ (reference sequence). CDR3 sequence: CASSFQGAEETQYF. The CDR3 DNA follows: TGTGCCAGCAGCTTTCAGGGGGCCGAGGAGACCCAGTACTTC.